The 32 T cell receptor beta chains below were found in one sample sequenced in a study of T cells in Graves' hyperthyroidism and ophthalmopathy. Template material for amplifying TCR beta CDR3 regions consisted of RNA transcripts. A first-round RT-PCR of the TCR CDR3 used the HTBI primer set. Each CDR3 protein is one row after TCRdb ran MiXCR on the multiplex PCR reads. The sample lists fewer than 600,000 distinct CDR3 sequences, around an eighth occurring once. The material sequenced was blood. These receptors all stem from a young woman with Graves' hyperthyroidism.

With regard to this clonotype: The germline gene is not matched at one end of the junction; a read error may be the cause. J is TRBJ2-3 and V is TRBV20-1, with a weak D call TRBD1 (5 bases). The CDR3 is 16 amino acids. From germline, CDR1 is DFQATT and CDR2 SNEGSKA (reference sequence). The chain's CDR3 is CSAPLPSTETTGTQYF. CDR3 DNA: TGCAGTGCTCCACTACCTTCGACGGAGACCACAGGTACGCAGTATTTT.

This clonotype was recorded at least ten times. The chain recombines TRBV6-1 with TRBJ1-1, with D hard to call. The CDR3 totals 15 residues. Between the trimmed V and J ends, which lost 6 bases and 1 base, there was a span of 15 bases. Germline V lookup: CDR1 MNHNS, CDR2 SASEGT. The CDR3 DNA reads as TGTGCCAGCAGCCACCTCCTCCGATCGAACACTGAAGCTTTCTTT. This encodes CASSHLLRSNTEAFF.

In this sample, this clonotype turned up many times. V usage is TRBV15 and J usage is TRBJ1-2; no clear D gene. V gave up 1 base and J gave up 4 bases, with 7 bases separating them. This CDR3 region has 13 residues. CDR1 is LNHNV and CDR2 is YYDKDF in the germline V gene (reference sequence). This CDR3 is CATSRVEIYGYTF. Here the CDR3 DNA reads TGTGCCACCAGCAGAGTAGAAATCTATGGCTACACCTTC.

The chain carries TRBV6-1 and TRBJ2-5; a weak D match, TRBD2 (5 bases). V dropped 4 bases and J dropped 0 bases, with 9 bases sitting between them. Germline assignment: CDR1 MNHNS and CDR2 SASEGT. The CDR3 is 14 residues long. The CDR3 is CASSAADYQETQYF. The CDR3 nucleotides read TGTGCCAGCAGTGCGGCGGACTACCAAGAGACCCAGTACTTC.

The chain links TRBV12-5 to TRBJ2-1, with 9 bases fitting TRBD1. Germline V gene data show CDR1 as LGHNT and CDR2 as FRNRAP. The CDR3 has 17 residues. With V trimmed by 4 bases and J by 4 bases, 11 bases remained unmatched. CDR3 protein: CASGSLPTGGLYNEQFF. CDR3 in DNA: TGTGCTAGTGGTTCCCTACCAACAGGGGGCCTATACAATGAGCAGTTCTTC.

This clonotype was detected only a few times. J is TRBJ1-1 and V is TRBV7-3; D gene ambiguous. V lost 1 base and J 5 bases, leaving 8 bases between the germline ends. This CDR3 is 13 amino acids long. The germline gives CDR1 SGHTA, CDR2 FQGTGA. Here the CDR3 reads CASSLNPETEAFF. CDR3 DNA sequence: TGTGCCAGCAGCTTAAATCCGGAGACTGAAGCTTTCTTT.

This clonotype has at least ten counts. This rearrangement joins TRBV3-1 to TRBJ2-1; 9 bases map to TRBD2. CDR3 length: 15 residues. The J segment lost 6 bases and the V segment lost 1 base, leaving 4 bases of the junction unmatched. Germline CDR1 reads LGHDT; CDR2 reads YNNKEL (reference sequence). CDR3 sequence reads: CASSQGAGGTNEQFF. DNA of the CDR3: TGTGCCAGCAGCCAAGGAGCGGGAGGCACCAATGAGCAGTTCTTC.

In its sample, this clonotype was seen many times. Relative to the germline gene, one junction end is altered; a read error may explain this. The V and J genes are TRBV18 and TRBJ2-2, with 8 bases that match TRBD1. The CDR3 has 18 amino acids. CDR1 and CDR2 from the germline V gene are KGHSH and LQKENI. CDR3 coding DNA: TGTGCCAGCTCACCACCCGGGACAGGTTTAGCGAAGACCGGGGAGCTGTTTTTT. As protein: CASSPPGTGLAKTGELFF.

This clonotype has just a few counts. This sequence may be a read error, since a much larger clone differs from it by one base. The genes are TRBV7-2 and TRBJ1-2; D is possibly TRBD1 (6 bases). Germline V gene data show CDR1 as SGHTA and CDR2 as FQGNSA. The germline V and J ends were trimmed by 1 base and 7 bases, with 10 bases remaining between them. CDR3 length: 13 amino acids. CDR3 amino acids: CASSLDGGFGYTF. The CDR3 bases are TGTGCCAGCAGCTTAGATGGGGGCTTTGGCTACACCTTC.

Ten or more counts support this clonotype. The rearrangement links TRBV20-1 to TRBJ2-3; 11 nucleotides match TRBD2. The germline CDR1 and CDR2 sequences are DFQATT and SNEGSKA (reference sequence). The CDR3 is 15 amino acids. DNA of the CDR3: TGCAGCGGGACTAGCGGCGGCCTAAGCACAGATACGCAGTATTTT. It specifies CSGTSGGLSTDTQYF.

The chain employs TRBV2 and TRBJ2-7; D is unresolved. Per the germline V gene, CDR1 is SNHLY and CDR2 is FYNNEI. Trimming shortened V by 1 base and J by 2 bases, and 21 bases separated the two germline ends. The CDR3 has 18 residues. The CDR3 DNA is TGTGCCAGCAGTGAAGGAAAGGCCGAGGCAGAATCCCCCTACGAGCAGTACTTC. This translates into CASSEGKAEAESPYEQYF.

In its sample, this clonotype was seen a few times. The rearrangement uses TRBV19 and TRBJ2-5, with D tentatively TRBD2 (6 bases). Trimming removed 8 bases from V and 2 bases from J, with 21 bases in between. The germline V gene has CDR1 LNHDA and CDR2 SQIVND (reference sequence). This CDR3 is 16 amino acids long. The CDR3 loop reads CASQSSRWGGQETQYF. The CDR3 DNA reads TGTGCCAGTCAGTCAAGCCGGTGGGGAGGTCAAGAGACCCAGTACTTC.

A remark on this clonotype: A single base separates this from a much larger clone, so it may be a read error. The chain joins TRBV20-1 to TRBJ2-1; D perhaps matches TRBD2 (6 bases). CDR3 length: 13 residues. The germline CDR1 and CDR2 sequences are DFQATT and SNEGSKA (reference sequence). Trimming removed 3 bases at V and 2 bases at J, with 8 bases between. This chain's CDR3 is CSASGRAYNEQFF. DNA for the CDR3: TGCAGTGCTAGCGGGAGAGCCTACAATGAGCAGTTCTTC.

This clonotype was observed many times. The chain couples TRBV30 to TRBJ1-4, with D unresolved. This CDR3 contains 14 residues. Looked up from germline, CDR1 is GTSNPN and CDR2 is SVGIG (reference sequence). Trimming shortened V by 0 bases and J by 3 bases, and 8 bases separated the two germline ends. Here the CDR3 DNA reads TGTGCCTGGAGTGTTGAACAGTCTAATGAAAAACTGTTTTTT. Translated, it gives CAWSVEQSNEKLFF.

This clonotype was observed at least ten times. V gene TRBV29-1 combines with J gene TRBJ1-1; 7 bases line up with TRBD1. The CDR3 has 14 amino acids. The germline V gene has CDR1 SQVTM and CDR2 ANQGSEA. V shed 5 bases, J shed 0 bases, and the junction held 6 bases outside the gene matches. The CDR3 DNA follows: TGCAGCGTTATCGGACAGGATTTGAACACTGAAGCTTTCTTT. Its protein product is CSVIGQDLNTEAFF. The full variable domain, in which reference TRBV29-1 and TRBJ1-1 provide the parts outside the CDR3, is SAVISQKPSRDICQRGTSLTIQCQVDSQVTMMFWYRQQPGQSLTLIATANQGSEATYESGFVIDKFPISRPNLTFSTLTVSNMSPEDSSIYLCSVIGQDLNTEAFFGQGTRLTVV.

At least ten counts were recorded for this clonotype. The rearrangement links TRBV18 to TRBJ2-5; maybe TRBD2 (5 bases). CDR3 length: 14 residues. V lost 5 bases and J lost 5, with 15 bases in between. Germline-derived CDR1 and CDR2 are KGHSH and LQKENI. The chain's CDR3 is CASSLQEVGETQYF. The CDR3, as DNA: TGTGCCAGCTCATTGCAGGAGGTGGGGGAGACCCAGTACTTC.

This clonotype was observed at least ten times. V gene TRBV5-1 combines with J gene TRBJ1-2; 11 nucleotides match TRBD1. The CDR3 is 17 amino acids. V shed 4 bases, J shed 0 bases, and the junction held 8 bases outside the gene matches. Germline assignment: CDR1 SGHRS and CDR2 YFSETQ. The CDR3 sequence is CASSPRTGGSSNYGYTF. The CDR3 DNA reads TGCGCCAGCAGCCCCCGGACAGGGGGCTCTTCTAACTATGGCTACACCTTC.

This chain links TRBV27 with TRBJ2-1; 7 bases align to TRBD2. CDR1 MNHEY and CDR2 SMNVEV come from the germline V gene (reference sequence). This CDR3 comprises 17 residues. V lost 5 bases, J lost 7 bases, and 17 bases stayed unmatched. In DNA, the CDR3 is TGTGCCAGCAGTGAAGCCCCCGGGACTATCCTGAGGAATGAGCAGTTCTTC. Translation gives CASSEAPGTILRNEQFF.

The chain combines TRBV19 with TRBJ2-7, with TRBD1 matching 9 bases. The junction had 5 bases not matched to a gene; V was cut back by 6 bases and J by 5 bases. The CDR3 loop spans 13 amino acids. Looked up from germline, CDR1 is LNHDA and CDR2 is SQIVND (reference sequence). DNA of the CDR3: TGTGCCAGTAGCATGACAGGGGGTAACGAGCAGTACTTC. The encoded protein is CASSMTGGNEQYF.

The table lists this clonotype with a few counts. A much larger clone lies a single base off, so this may be a read error. V gene TRBV11-2 combines with J gene TRBJ1-1; TRBD1 might be the D (6 bases). There are 13 residues in the CDR3. Germline V gene sequence: CDR1 SGHAT, CDR2 FQNNGV. The ends were cut back, 8 bases at V and 5 bases at J, with 15 bases in the middle. The CDR3 loop is CASGAEGGTEAFF. The CDR3 nucleotides are TGTGCCAGCGGCGCGGAAGGGGGGACTGAAGCTTTCTTT.

This clonotype was seen ten or more times. The CDR3: CAWSVLIGVGNEQFF. The CDR3 nucleotides read TGTGCCTGGAGTGTACTGATCGGGGTTGGCAATGAGCAGTTCTTC. The genes are TRBV30 and TRBJ2-1, with D possibly TRBD2 on 5 matching bases. Trimming stripped 0 bases from V and 6 bases from J, with 15 bases between. CDR3 length: 15 residues. CDR1 and CDR2 from the germline V gene are GTSNPN and SVGIG (reference sequence).

The CDR3 nucleotides are TGTGCCACCAGTGACCCGGGACAGGGCAGCTCTGGGGCCAACGTCCTGACTTTC. This codes for CATSDPGQGSSGANVLTF. The J gene is TRBJ2-6, the V gene TRBV24-1; 9 bases fit TRBD1. The trim removed 4 bases at V and 0 bases at J, leaving 6 bases unmatched. The CDR3 is 18 amino acids. The V gene's germline CDR1 is KGHDR and CDR2 SFDVKD.

This clonotype has at least ten counts. J is TRBJ2-7 and V is TRBV27, with TRBD2 matching over 8 bases. This CDR3 is 17 amino acids long. Germline V gene data show CDR1 as MNHEY and CDR2 as SMNVEV (reference sequence). The V segment lost 1 base and the J segment 0 bases; nucleotides outside the gene matches: 8. The CDR3 DNA follows: TGTGCCAGCAGTTTATACCGGGCCAGCGGGAGCTCCTACGAGCAGTACTTC. It is translated as CASSLYRASGSSYEQYF.

This clonotype was counted ten times or more. The chain uses TRBV19 and TRBJ2-1; a possible D gene is TRBD2 (5 bases). CDR1 LNHDA and CDR2 SQIVND come from the germline V gene (reference sequence). V was shortened by 7 bases and J by 0 bases, with 16 bases between the two germline ends. CDR3 length: 16 residues. The CDR3 DNA follows: TGTGCCAGTACGTCTTCTGGGGAGTCCTCCTACAATGAGCAGTTCTTC. This translates into CASTSSGESSYNEQFF.

This clonotype was seen ten or more times. This chain links TRBV6-1 with TRBJ2-2; TRBD2 aligns across 8 bases. The germline V gene has CDR1 MNHNS and CDR2 SASEGT. The CDR3 sequence is 14 residues long. Unmatched junction bases numbered 0, after V lost 2 bases and J lost 4 bases. The CDR3 DNA reads as TGTGCCAGCAGTGAACTAGCGGGCACCGGGGAGCTGTTTTTT. It encodes CASSELAGTGELFF.

This clonotype was seen repeatedly, ten times or more. The chain links TRBV3-1 to TRBJ1-2; D gene unclear. CDR3 length: 15 residues. Trimming stripped 0 bases from V and 8 bases from J, with 16 bases between. Per germline, CDR1 LGHDT and CDR2 YNNKEL (reference sequence). The CDR3 nucleotides are TGTGCCAGCAGCCAAGATGGTCGGACTACTCCCGGCTACACCTTC. It codes for CASSQDGRTTPGYTF.

This sequence joins TRBV7-3 and TRBJ2-1; D may be TRBD1 (5 bases). Germline V gene lookup returns CDR1 SGHTA and CDR2 FQGTGA. The CDR3 length is 13 residues. Trimming cost V 2 bases and J 6 bases, with 8 bases left between them. CDR3 residues: CASSLLGANEQFF. As DNA, the CDR3 is TGTGCCAGCAGCTTATTAGGGGCCAATGAGCAGTTCTTC.

This clonotype was seen ten or more times. The rearrangement uses TRBV19 and TRBJ1-5, with no clear D. The CDR3 runs to 14 residues. V shed 3 bases and J shed 6 bases, with 12 bases lying between them. Germline V gene data show CDR1 as LNHDA and CDR2 as SQIVND (reference sequence). The CDR3 loop reads CASSIPGLGQPQHF. The CDR3, as DNA: TGTGCCAGTAGTATTCCCGGGCTTGGTCAGCCCCAGCATTTT.

In nucleotides, the CDR3 is TGTGCCACCAGTGACACCGTTGGAGCCAAAAACATTCAGTACTTC. This gives the protein CATSDTVGAKNIQYF. The chain is built from TRBV24-1 and TRBJ2-4; D not certain. Trimming shortened V by 4 bases and J by 0 bases, and 9 bases separated the two germline ends. The CDR3 has 15 residues. In germline, CDR1 is KGHDR, CDR2 SFDVKD.

This clonotype was recorded many times. This chain joins TRBV5-6 and TRBJ1-2; D call uncertain. The CDR3 length is 16 residues. The germline V gene encodes CDR1 SGHDT and CDR2 YYEEEE. Trimming took 0 bases from V and 3 from J, leaving 15 bases between them. The CDR3 spells CASSLGGGGFDYGYTF. For the CDR3, the DNA is TGTGCCAGCAGCTTGGGAGGTGGAGGGTTCGACTATGGCTACACCTTC.

The sample holds many counts of this clonotype. V and J are TRBV2 and TRBJ2-1, with 13 positions matching TRBD2. CDR3 length: 12 amino acids. The germline gives CDR1 SNHLY, CDR2 FYNNEI. Unmatched junction bases numbered 4, after V lost 11 bases and J lost 9 bases. The CDR3 here is CADGTSGIEQFF. The CDR3 DNA reads TGTGCCGACGGGACTAGCGGGATTGAGCAGTTCTTC.

This clonotype has just one count. The chain employs TRBV27 and TRBJ2-7; TRBD2 matches 15 bases. CDR3 length equals 18 residues. V trimming: 8 bases; J trimming: 3 bases; junction bases outside the gene matches: 14. The V gene's germline CDR1 is MNHEY and CDR2 SMNVEV (reference sequence). The CDR3 here is CASARGTSGRRWRYEQYF. The DNA of the CDR3 is TGTGCCAGCGCCAGGGGGACTAGCGGGAGGAGATGGCGCTACGAGCAGTACTTC.